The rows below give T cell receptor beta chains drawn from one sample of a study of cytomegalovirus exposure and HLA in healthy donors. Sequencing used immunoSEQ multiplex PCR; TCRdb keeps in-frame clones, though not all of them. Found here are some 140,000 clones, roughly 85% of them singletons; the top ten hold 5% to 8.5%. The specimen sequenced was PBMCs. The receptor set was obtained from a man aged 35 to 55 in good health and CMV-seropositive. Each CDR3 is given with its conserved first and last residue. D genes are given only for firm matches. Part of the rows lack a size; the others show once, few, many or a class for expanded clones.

CDR3 protein: CASTQEVGNEQYF; CDR3 DNA: TGTGCCAGCACTCAGGAAGTAGGCAACGAGCAGTACTTC; clone size: -; V gene: TRBV2; J gene: TRBJ2-7; D gene: -; CDR3 length: 13
CDR3 protein: CASSNPQGPDTQYF; CDR3 DNA: TGTGCCAGCAGCAACCCACAGGGTCCAGATACGCAGTATTTT; clone size: -; V gene: TRBV7-2; J gene: TRBJ2-3; D gene: -; CDR3 length: 14
CDR3 protein: CASSRRGHTDTQYF; CDR3 DNA: TGTGCCAGCAGCCGGAGAGGACACACAGATACGCAGTATTTT; clone size: -; V gene: TRBV9; J gene: TRBJ2-3; D gene: -; CDR3 length: 14
CDR3 protein: CSVVVTGGWKTQYF; CDR3 DNA: TGCAGCGTTGTGGTGACAGGGGGTTGGAAGACCCAGTACTTC; clone size: -; V gene: TRBV29-1; J gene: TRBJ2-5; D gene: TRBD1; CDR3 length: 14
CDR3 protein: CASSLPAGLGPQHF; CDR3 DNA: TGTGCCAGCTCACTACCTGCAGGGTTGGGGCCCCAGCATTTT; clone size: -; V gene: TRBV18; J gene: TRBJ1-5; D gene: -; CDR3 length: 14
CDR3 protein: CASSIGRNTEAFF; CDR3 DNA: TGTGCCAGTAGTATCGGTCGGAACACTGAAGCTTTCTTT; clone size: -; V gene: TRBV19; J gene: TRBJ1-1; D gene: -; CDR3 length: 13
CDR3 protein: CSAPPAGGLYTQYF; CDR3 DNA: TGCAGTGCCCCCCCAGCGGGAGGGTTATATACGCAGTATTTT; clone size: -; V gene: TRBV29-1; J gene: TRBJ2-3; D gene: TRBD2; CDR3 length: 14
CDR3 protein: CASRAGGATKNIQYF; CDR3 DNA: TGTGCCAGCAGAGCAGGGGGCGCCACCAAAAACATTCAGTACTTC; clone size: -; V gene: TRBV2; J gene: TRBJ2-4; D gene: TRBD1; CDR3 length: 15
CDR3 protein: CASSVDPGDRTGELFF; CDR3 DNA: TGTGCCAGCAGCGTAGACCCGGGAGATAGGACCGGGGAGCTGTTTTTT; clone size: -; V gene: TRBV9; J gene: TRBJ2-2; D gene: -; CDR3 length: 16
CDR3 protein: CASSLTGGSGANVLTF; CDR3 DNA: TGCGCCAGCAGCTTGACGGGGGGCTCTGGGGCCAACGTCCTGACTTTC; clone size: few; V gene: TRBV5-1; J gene: TRBJ2-6; D gene: TRBD2; CDR3 length: 16
CDR3 protein: CASTSGLLSSYEQYF; CDR3 DNA: TGTGCTAGTACGAGCGGACTACTAAGCTCCTACGAGCAGTACTTC; clone size: few; V gene: TRBV12-5; J gene: TRBJ2-7; D gene: -; CDR3 length: 15
CDR3 protein: CASSLASGSPYYNEQFF; CDR3 DNA: TGTGCCAGCAGCTTAGCGTCCGGGAGTCCCTACTACAATGAGCAGTTCTTC; clone size: -; V gene: TRBV7-2; J gene: TRBJ2-1; D gene: -; CDR3 length: 17
CDR3 protein: CASSPRTEGNEKLFF; CDR3 DNA: TGCGCCAGCAGCCCGAGGACGGAGGGGAATGAAAAACTGTTTTTT; clone size: once; V gene: TRBV5-1; J gene: TRBJ1-4; D gene: -; CDR3 length: 15
CDR3 protein: CASRNRDSFSGEQYF; CDR3 DNA: TGTGCCAGCCGTAACCGGGACAGCTTTTCCGGCGAGCAGTACTTC; clone size: -; V gene: TRBV6-5; J gene: TRBJ2-7; D gene: TRBD1; CDR3 length: 15
CDR3 protein: CASSPDRLGYGYTF; CDR3 DNA: TGTGCCAGCAGTCCGGACAGGTTAGGATATGGCTACACCTTC; clone size: -; V gene: TRBV6-6; J gene: TRBJ1-2; D gene: TRBD1; CDR3 length: 14
CDR3 protein: CASSIKAFEQDDYEQYF; CDR3 DNA: TGTGCCAGTAGTATAAAAGCATTCGAACAGGACGACTACGAGCAGTACTTC; clone size: -; V gene: TRBV19; J gene: TRBJ2-7; D gene: -; CDR3 length: 17
CDR3 protein: CSVDWGDSDEQYF; CDR3 DNA: TGCAGCGTTGATTGGGGCGACAGCGACGAGCAGTACTTC; clone size: few; V gene: TRBV29-1; J gene: TRBJ2-7; D gene: -; CDR3 length: 13
CDR3 protein: CASSRGHSLGNEQFF; CDR3 DNA: TGTGCCAGCAGCCGCGGACACTCCCTAGGCAATGAGCAGTTCTTC; clone size: -; V gene: TRBV9; J gene: TRBJ2-1; D gene: -; CDR3 length: 15